The rows below give T cell receptor beta chains drawn from one sample of a study of blood T cell repertoires in COVID-19. Sequencing was performed with immunoSEQ multiplex PCR; in TCRdb, only in-frame clones are kept and a portion is missing. The table has around 54,000 clones, 80% to 90% seen once. Sequencing was carried out using peripheral blood. All receptors come from a woman aged 55-75 years with acute or convalescent COVID-19. Each CDR3 is given with its conserved first and last residue. The order of the fields is V gene, clone size, J gene, D gene, CDR3 protein, CDR3 DNA. D genes are given only for firm matches. Rows give clone size only sometimes, using once, few, many, or a class for an expanded clone.

v_gene: TRBV9
abundance: -
j_gene: TRBJ1-3
d_gene: TRBD1
CDR3aa: CASSDTGGARNTIYF
CDR3nt: TGTGCCAGCAGCGACACAGGGGGCGCTAGAAACACCATATATTTT

v_gene: TRBV9
abundance: once
j_gene: TRBJ2-1
d_gene: -
CDR3aa: CASSTQGNEQFF
CDR3nt: TGTGCCAGCAGCACACAGGGTAATGAGCAGTTCTTC

v_gene: TRBV15
abundance: -
j_gene: TRBJ1-2
d_gene: -
CDR3aa: CATSRDPVGTRSAGYTF
CDR3nt: TGTGCCACCAGCAGAGATCCAGTCGGGACAAGGTCCGCTGGCTACACCTTC

v_gene: TRBV19
abundance: -
j_gene: TRBJ2-7
d_gene: TRBD1
CDR3aa: CASTGTGNDEQYF
CDR3nt: TGTGCCAGTACCGGGACAGGGAACGACGAGCAGTACTTC

v_gene: TRBV2
abundance: -
j_gene: TRBJ2-1
d_gene: -
CDR3aa: CASSAETGRGNEQFF
CDR3nt: TGTGCCAGCAGTGCAGAAACAGGTCGAGGAAATGAGCAGTTCTTC

v_gene: TRBV28
abundance: -
j_gene: TRBJ2-7
d_gene: -
CDR3aa: CATKLSQVYEQYF
CDR3nt: TGTGCCACCAAGTTGAGTCAGGTCTACGAGCAGTACTTC

v_gene: TRBV7-2
abundance: -
j_gene: TRBJ1-2
d_gene: -
CDR3aa: CASSSSRGNYGYTF
CDR3nt: TGTGCCAGCAGCTCCTCACGGGGGAACTATGGCTACACCTTC

v_gene: TRBV7-9
abundance: -
j_gene: TRBJ2-5
d_gene: TRBD2
CDR3aa: CASSLGTLERGGETQYF
CDR3nt: TGTGCCAGCAGCTTAGGAACCCTCGAGCGGGGGGGAGAGACCCAGTACTTC

v_gene: TRBV11-2
abundance: -
j_gene: TRBJ1-3
d_gene: TRBD1
CDR3aa: CASSHGTGRNRPGNTIYF
CDR3nt: TGTGCCAGCAGCCACGGGACAGGTCGTAATCGTCCTGGAAACACCATATATTTT

v_gene: TRBV27
abundance: once
j_gene: TRBJ2-7
d_gene: -
CDR3aa: CASSYAGSDEQYF
CDR3nt: TGTGCCAGCAGTTATGCAGGGTCGGACGAGCAGTACTTC

v_gene: TRBV5-6
abundance: -
j_gene: TRBJ1-2
d_gene: -
CDR3aa: CASSPLQGGYGYTF
CDR3nt: TGTGCCAGCAGCCCACTACAGGGAGGGTATGGCTACACCTTC

v_gene: TRBV30
abundance: once
j_gene: TRBJ1-2
d_gene: -
CDR3aa: CAWSVGDYGYTF
CDR3nt: TGTGCCTGGAGTGTCGGTGACTATGGCTACACCTTC

v_gene: TRBV4-1
abundance: -
j_gene: TRBJ2-6
d_gene: -
CDR3aa: CASSQAKMLGAGANVLTF
CDR3nt: TGCGCCAGCAGCCAAGCAAAGATGTTGGGGGCAGGGGCCAACGTCCTGACTTTC

v_gene: TRBV11-2
abundance: few
j_gene: TRBJ2-1
d_gene: TRBD2
CDR3aa: CASNDPGTSVNEQFF
CDR3nt: TGTGCCAGCAACGACCCTGGGACTAGCGTTAATGAGCAGTTCTTC

v_gene: TRBV5-1
abundance: -
j_gene: TRBJ2-2
d_gene: -
CDR3aa: CASCYPGGELFF
CDR3nt: TGCGCCAGCTGCTACCCCGGTGGGGAGCTGTTTTTT

v_gene: TRBV3-1/TRBV3-2
abundance: few
j_gene: TRBJ1-6
d_gene: -
CDR3aa: CASSFTASNSPLHF
CDR3nt: TGTGCCAGCAGCTTTACAGCTTCTAATTCACCCCTCCACTTT

v_gene: TRBV19
abundance: -
j_gene: TRBJ1-4
d_gene: -
CDR3aa: CASSIDRTAYNEKLFF
CDR3nt: TGTGCCAGTAGTATAGATCGGACAGCCTATAATGAAAAACTGTTTTTT

v_gene: TRBV7-2
abundance: few
j_gene: TRBJ2-7
d_gene: TRBD1
CDR3aa: CASSPTGTEFDEQYF
CDR3nt: TGTGCCAGCAGCCCCACCGGGACAGAATTCGACGAGCAGTACTTC

v_gene: TRBV15
abundance: -
j_gene: TRBJ2-3
d_gene: TRBD1
CDR3aa: CATSRYGTGADTQYF
CDR3nt: TGTGCCACCAGCAGATATGGGACAGGGGCAGATACGCAGTATTTT

v_gene: TRBV4-1
abundance: -
j_gene: TRBJ1-3
d_gene: -
CDR3aa: CASSQDVGVSGNTIYF
CDR3nt: TGCGCCAGCAGCCAAGATGTCGGAGTATCTGGAAACACCATATATTTT

v_gene: TRBV6-2/TRBV6-3
abundance: -
j_gene: TRBJ2-1
d_gene: TRBD2
CDR3aa: CASSPLAGGLSSYNEQFF
CDR3nt: TGTGCCAGCAGCCCTTTAGCGGGAGGCTTAAGCTCCTACAATGAGCAGTTCTTC

v_gene: TRBV19
abundance: few
j_gene: TRBJ1-2
d_gene: -
CDR3aa: CASSIGAQTNYGYTF
CDR3nt: TGTGCCAGTAGTATAGGGGCACAGACTAACTATGGCTACACCTTC

v_gene: TRBV29-1
abundance: -
j_gene: TRBJ1-1
d_gene: TRBD1
CDR3aa: CSVLRPTGGNTEAFF
CDR3nt: TGCAGCGTCCTGAGACCGACAGGGGGGAACACTGAAGCTTTCTTT

v_gene: TRBV27
abundance: -
j_gene: TRBJ2-5
d_gene: TRBD2
CDR3aa: CASSLRATSGAVKETQYF
CDR3nt: TGTGCCAGCAGTTTAAGGGCGACTAGCGGGGCCGTTAAAGAGACCCAGTACTTC

v_gene: TRBV28
abundance: -
j_gene: TRBJ1-1
d_gene: TRBD1
CDR3aa: CASRTTWQGGNTEAFF
CDR3nt: TGTGCCAGCAGAACGACCTGGCAGGGGGGGAACACTGAAGCTTTCTTT

v_gene: TRBV5-1
abundance: -
j_gene: TRBJ1-4
d_gene: TRBD1
CDR3aa: CASSGQGITNEKLFF
CDR3nt: TGCGCCAGCAGCGGACAGGGGATAACTAATGAAAAACTGTTTTTT

v_gene: TRBV27
abundance: -
j_gene: TRBJ1-4
d_gene: -
CDR3aa: CASSSPRGTLNEKLFF
CDR3nt: TGTGCCAGCAGTTCACCGAGGGGGACCCTTAATGAAAAACTGTTTTTT